One T cell receptor beta chain is described in this entry. The data stem from a study of blood T cell repertoires in COVID-19. Study-level information: From the United States, Italy and Spain came samples of acute and convalescent COVID-19. PBMCs, B-cell-depleted T cells, or T cells were the source of the cDNA or gDNA that made up the material.

Losses at the gene ends were 3 bases for V and 6 bases for J; bases not matched to a gene: 13. The CDR3 is 16 amino acids. Germline V gene data show CDR1 as SGDLS and CDR2 as YYNGEE. In the authors' workflow: Amplification with reference gene primers provided the estimates of nucleated cell counts. Sequencing was performed with immunoSEQ multiplex PCR; in TCRdb, only in-frame clones are kept and a portion is missing. The V and J calls and clone size come from that table; D and trimming were worked out from the DNA. The sample contains 390,000 or so clones, about 90% of which appear only once. V usage is TRBV9 and J usage is TRBJ2-3; 7 bases fit TRBD2. This clonotype was sampled from a man younger than 35 with active or convalescent COVID-19. Sequencing was performed on peripheral blood. The CDR3 sequence is CASSGPLADMRDTQYF. The CDR3 coding sequence is TGTGCCAGCAGCGGACCGCTAGCGGACATGAGGGATACGCAGTATTTT.